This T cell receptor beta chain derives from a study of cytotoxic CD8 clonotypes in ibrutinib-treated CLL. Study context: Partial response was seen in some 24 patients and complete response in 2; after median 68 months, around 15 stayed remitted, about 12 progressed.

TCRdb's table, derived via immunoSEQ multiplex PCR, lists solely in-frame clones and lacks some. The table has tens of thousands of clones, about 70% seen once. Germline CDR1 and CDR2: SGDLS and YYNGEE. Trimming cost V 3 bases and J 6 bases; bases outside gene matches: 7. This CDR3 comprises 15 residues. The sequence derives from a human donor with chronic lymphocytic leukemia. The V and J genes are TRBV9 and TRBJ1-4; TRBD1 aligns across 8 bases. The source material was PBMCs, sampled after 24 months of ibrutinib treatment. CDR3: CASSAHADRDEKLFF. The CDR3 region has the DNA TGTGCCAGCAGCGCTCACGCGGACAGGGATGAAAAACTGTTTTTT.